This T cell receptor beta chain was observed in a study of blood T cell repertoires in COVID-19 (TCRdb year 2020). Some background on the complete study: The collaborator samples originated in the United States, Italy and Spain and spanned the acute and convalescent phases of COVID-19. The prospective study material was composed of cDNA or gDNA derived from T cells, B-cell-depleted T cells, or PBMCs. Deeply sampled blood TCRbeta repertoires from subjects exposed to, actively infected with, or recovered from COVID-19 were included in the dataset. A freely available public database, intended as a resource for researchers studying the immune response to SARS-CoV-2, is where the repertoires were released. The samples were drawn from two sources: the first 160 participants of the ongoing ImmuneRACE study, and fewer than 1,500 subjects contributed by 6 global collaborators. Nearly every sample came with metadata listing a de-identified subject ID, COVID-19 status, age in years and sex. Where available, HLA class I and class II types were taken from metadata supplied by the sample provider and were not determined by assay-based typing.

Between the V and J ends, shortened by 4 bases and 8 bases respectively, the junction contains 17 bases. From the cysteine up to the phenylalanine, the CDR3 has a length of 14 residues. CDR3 DNA is the only sequence kept; it has 42 bases, read in frame from the first base. CDR1 and CDR2 are read off the germline V gene as MDHEN and SYDVKM. TCRbeta CDR3 regions were amplified from genomic DNA by means of the immunoSEQ Assay, a bias-controlled multiplex PCR. On the study's bioinformatics: The number of nucleated cells in each sample was estimated from the amplification of reference gene primers within the assay. To quantify the absolute abundance of each unique TCRbeta CDR3 rearrangement, sequence reads were collapsed and filtered. Productive Simpson clonality was computed per sample as the square root of Simpson's diversity index over productive rearrangements. TCRdb's version of the immuneACCESS table is confined to in-frame rearrangements and falls short of the full clone set. An unresolved V gene accounts for under half of the shortfall where checked; the remainder is of unknown origin. V and J calls and clone size are those listed in that table; D and trimming were worked out from the DNA. The sample table contains about 260,000 clones; only one count was recorded for 80% to 90% of them. The ten largest clones add up to about 2.9% of the sample.

Participants in the prospective study were enrolled through a virtual design, were aged roughly 18 to 100 years, and lived in roughly 25 United States geographic areas. Cohort assignment in the prospective study relied on participant-reported clinical history from a screening survey and a study questionnaire. Exposed participants had been in contact, within 2 weeks of entering the study, with a person who had a PCR-confirmed or clinician-diagnosed case of COVID-19. In the prospective study, whole blood, serum and a nasopharyngeal or oropharyngeal swab were collected from each participant by mobile phlebotomists. Additional blood draws and questionnaires over an approximately two-month period could optionally be provided by prospective study participants. Before DNA extraction, prospective study blood samples were shipped either frozen or at room temperature. General conclusions and limits of the study: How much clinical and demographic metadata was included differed by source and by participant, and the metadata was provided uncurated.

As to this clone: What antigen it recognizes has not been identified. No base quality information exists; no much larger clone differs at one position.

Sample: PBMCs or T cells enriched from blood (not recorded which). This sequence was found in a woman between 40 and 50 years old who had been exposed to COVID-19. The chain is made from TRBV28 and TRBJ1-2; tentative D gene TRBD1, with 5 bases matching. The sequenced DNA: TGTGCCAGCAGTTCCACCGGGGGGTTCGGGGGCTACACCTTC. Its protein is CASSSTGGFGGYTF.